Listed below are T cell receptor beta chains from one sample, sequenced in a study of blood T cell repertoires in COVID-19. Profiling relied on immunoSEQ multiplex PCR, and the TCRdb table lists in-frame clones only, not all of them. The sample records approximately 140,000 clones, approximately 87% being singletons. The specimen was PBMCs or T cells enriched from blood (not recorded which). These receptors came from a woman aged 30 to 39 with acute COVID-19. CDR3s include the opening cysteine and the closing phenylalanine or tryptophan. D genes are given only for firm matches. The size entry is marked missing in some rows and otherwise reads once, few, many or a size class.

V	J	size	D	DNA	CDR3
TRBV25-1	TRBJ1-2	-	-	TGTGCCAGCAGTGAGGGGGCTGGTGTGGGCCTCAACTATGGCTACACCTTC	CASSEGAGVGLNYGYTF
TRBV10-3	TRBJ1-5	-	TRBD1	TGTGCCATCAGTTCGGGACAGGGGAATCAGCCCCAGCATTTT	CAISSGQGNQPQHF
TRBV5-5	TRBJ1-5	-	TRBD1	TGTGCCAGCAGCCTTATGACAGGGGCAAATCAGCCCCAGCATTTT	CASSLMTGANQPQHF
TRBV18	TRBJ2-7	-	TRBD2	TGTGCCAGCTCATCGATGGGACTAGCGGGTGGGGACGAGCAGTACTTC	CASSSMGLAGGDEQYF
TRBV11-3	TRBJ1-1	-	-	TGTGCCAGCAGCTCGGACGGGAGGTCGGGAGCTTTCTTT	CASSSDGRSGAFF
TRBV10-3	TRBJ1-5	-	-	TGTGCCATCAGTGAGGACAGAGATCAGCCCCAGCATTTT	CAISEDRDQPQHF
TRBV7-6	TRBJ1-3	few	-	TGTGCCAGCAGCCCCACCGGAGACACCATATATTTT	CASSPTGDTIYF
TRBV27	TRBJ2-7	-	-	TGTGCCAGCAGTTTAGGGTCGGGGGTGTCCTACGAGCAGTACTTC	CASSLGSGVSYEQYF
TRBV4-3	TRBJ1-1	-	TRBD1	TGCGCCAGCAGCCAAGTTCAGGGGGTGTTGAACACTGAAGCTTTCTTT	CASSQVQGVLNTEAFF
TRBV6-6	TRBJ2-7	once	-	TGTGCCAGCAGAAACGCGGAGGGGAGCTACGAGCAGTACTTC	CASRNAEGSYEQYF
TRBV30	TRBJ1-5	-	TRBD1	TGTGCCTGGGACAGGGGGCCTGATCAGCCCCAGCATTTT	CAWDRGPDQPQHF
TRBV11-3	TRBJ2-2	-	-	TGTGCCAGCAGCTCCCCACCCCTCAGCGGGAACACCGGGGAGCTGTTTTTT	CASSSPPLSGNTGELFF
TRBV7-8	TRBJ2-7	-	TRBD2	TGTGCCAGCACCAATAGCGGGAGCTACGAGCAGTACTTC	CASTNSGSYEQYF
TRBV4-1	TRBJ2-7	-	TRBD2	TGCGCCAGCAGCCAAGATGGGGGGGGGACCTACGAGCAGTACTTC	CASSQDGGGTYEQYF
TRBV7-9	TRBJ2-7	-	-	TGTGCCAGCAGCTTAGACAGGGACACCTACGAGCAGTACTTC	CASSLDRDTYEQYF
TRBV4-1	TRBJ1-4	-	TRBD1	TGCGCCAGCAGCCAAGATGGACAGGGCGGTGAAAAACTGTTTTTT	CASSQDGQGGEKLFF
TRBV5-4	TRBJ2-3	once	-	TGTGCCAGCAGAGGGGACTTTACAGATACGCAGTATTTT	CASRGDFTDTQYF
TRBV18	TRBJ2-7	-	-	TGTGCCAGCTCACGCGGGATCCCTTACGAGCAGTACTTC	CASSRGIPYEQYF
TRBV28	TRBJ2-4	-	TRBD1	TGTGCCAGCAGTCCCTCGGGACAGGGGAAAAACATTCAGTACTTC	CASSPSGQGKNIQYF
TRBV6-2/TRBV6-3	TRBJ1-2	-	TRBD1	TGTGCCAGCAGTTACGGGACAGTAAGATTTAACTATGGCTACACCTTC	CASSYGTVRFNYGYTF
TRBV19	TRBJ1-6	-	-	TGTGCCAGTAGTCCCCCAGGGTCAAGTTCACCCCTCCACTTT	CASSPPGSSSPLHF
TRBV6-6	TRBJ2-7	-	TRBD2	TGTGCCAGCAGTTACTCGCTAGCGGGAACTTACGAGCAGTACTTC	CASSYSLAGTYEQYF
TRBV18	TRBJ2-7	-	-	TGTGCCAGCTCACCACCGCTCCGGGGTCAAATTTACGAGCAGTACTTC	CASSPPLRGQIYEQYF
TRBV5-4	TRBJ2-3	-	TRBD1	TGTGCCAGCAGCTCACCGGGACAGGGCCCAGATACGCAGTATTTT	CASSSPGQGPDTQYF
TRBV7-2	TRBJ2-1	-	TRBD1	TGTGCCAGCAGCTTCGACAGGGGTAATTACAATGAGCAGTTCTTC	CASSFDRGNYNEQFF
TRBV3-1/TRBV3-2	TRBJ1-1	many	TRBD1	TGTGCCAGCAGCCAAGTCCACCGGGACAGGGGAAACACTGAAGCTTTCTTT	CASSQVHRDRGNTEAFF
TRBV18	TRBJ2-7	-	TRBD1	TGTGCCAGCTCCCCCGGGGGACAGGGTATCTACGAGCAGTACTTC	CASSPGGQGIYEQYF